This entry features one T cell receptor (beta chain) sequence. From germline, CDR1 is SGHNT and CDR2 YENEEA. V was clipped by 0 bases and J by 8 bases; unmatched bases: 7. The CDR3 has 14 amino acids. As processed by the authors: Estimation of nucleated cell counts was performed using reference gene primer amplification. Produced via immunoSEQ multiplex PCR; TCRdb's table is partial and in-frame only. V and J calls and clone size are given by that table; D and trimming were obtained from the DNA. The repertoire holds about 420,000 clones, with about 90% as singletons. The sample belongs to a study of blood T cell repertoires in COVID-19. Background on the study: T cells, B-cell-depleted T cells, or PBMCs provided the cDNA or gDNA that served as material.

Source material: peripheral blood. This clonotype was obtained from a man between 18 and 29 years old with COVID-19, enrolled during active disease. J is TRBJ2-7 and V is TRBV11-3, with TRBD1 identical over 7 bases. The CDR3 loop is CASSLEDRWTQQYF. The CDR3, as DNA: TGTGCCAGCAGCTTAGAGGACAGGTGGACCCAGCAGTACTTC.